The 21 T cell receptor beta chains given below trace back to one sample, sequenced in a study of shared clonotypes between healthy human individuals. This table comes from immunoSEQ multiplex PCR, and its TCRdb copy is limited to in-frame clones, with some not included. The sample lists 650,000 to 750,000 clones, 55% to 75% occurring once. Sequenced material: memory CD4+ T cells sorted from blood. Subset here: CD45RA-negative fraction. The receptors derive from a woman younger than 45 in good health.

The rearrangement links TRBV27 to TRBJ2-1; D might be TRBD2 (6 bases). The V gene's germline CDR1 is MNHEY and CDR2 SMNVEV (reference sequence). V lost 6 bases to trimming and J lost 8 bases, with 20 bases between them. This CDR3 is 15 amino acids long. CDR3 coding DNA: TGTGCCAGCAGGGCCCAACCGGGACTTTACGATGAGCAGTTCTTC. It is translated as CASRAQPGLYDEQFF.

This sequence joins TRBV28 and TRBJ2-1; D is undetermined. The V and J ends lost 7 bases and 0 bases respectively, with 10 bases between them. Germline lookup yields CDR1 MDHEN and CDR2 SYDVKM. This CDR3 spans 14 amino acids. CDR3 region: CASTLAGSYNEQFF. DNA of the CDR3: TGTGCCAGCACGTTGGCAGGCTCCTACAATGAGCAGTTCTTC.

This chain connects TRBV4-1 to TRBJ2-3; 9 positions match TRBD2. Germline loops: CDR1 MGHRA, CDR2 YSYEKL. After removal of 1 base from V and 1 base from J, the junction contained 3 bases not matched to a gene. The CDR3 totals 16 residues. As DNA, the CDR3 is TGCGCCAGCAGCCAAGTTAGGACTAGCGGCACAGATACGCAGTATTTT. The encoded protein is CASSQVRTSGTDTQYF.

The genes are TRBV6-6 and TRBJ2-1; no firm D call. V was shortened by 6 bases and J by 11 bases, with 17 bases between the two germline ends. This CDR3 comprises 13 residues. CDR1 is MNHNY and CDR2 is SVGAGI in the germline V gene (reference sequence). The CDR3 bases are TGTGCCAGCAGATACAACTCCCGAGAAAAGCAGTTCTTC. Its protein is CASRYNSREKQFF.

This clone was picked up a small number of times. The junction departs from the called germline gene at one end, perhaps through a read error. This chain links TRBV18 with TRBJ2-2, with 9 bases identical to TRBD1. CDR1 and CDR2 from the germline V gene are KGHSH and LQKENI. CDR3 length: 14 residues. The CDR3 region has the DNA TGTGCCAGCTCACCGACAGGGGGAGCCGGGGAACTGTTTTTT. This gives the protein CASSPTGGAGELFF. The whole variable domain, filled in from reference TRBV18 and TRBJ2-2, reads NAGVMQNPRHLVRRRGQEARLRCSPMKGHSHVYWYRQLPEEGLKFMVYLQKENIIDESGMPKERFSAEFPKEGPSILRIQQVVRGDSAAYFCASSPTGGAGELFFGEGSRLTVL.

The V gene is TRBV6-1, the J gene TRBJ2-1; 8 nucleotides align to TRBD2. V was pared by 11 bases and J by 4 bases, with 13 bases of the junction left unmatched. The CDR3 spans 15 residues. Germline V gene lookup returns CDR1 MNHNS and CDR2 SASEGT. This CDR3 reads CASLQAGGLYNEQFF. Written as DNA, the CDR3 is TGTGCCTCCCTCCAGGCGGGAGGCCTTTACAATGAGCAGTTCTTC.

This clone appeared a few times. The same CDR3 arises from other DNA sequences in this sample as well. The chain combines TRBV11-2 with TRBJ2-7, with no clear D. This CDR3 is built from 14 residues. The V and J ends lost 3 bases and 0 bases respectively, with 9 bases between them. Germline loops: CDR1 SGHAT, CDR2 FQNNGV. Here the CDR3 reads CASSFQRDSYEQYF. CDR3 DNA sequence: TGTGCCAGCAGCTTTCAAAGGGACTCCTACGAGCAGTACTTC.

This clone was seen many times. The chain uses TRBV18 and TRBJ1-6; the D is unclear. Trimming left V 3 bases short and J 10 bases short, with 10 bases between. This CDR3 contains 13 residues. Germline CDR1 and CDR2: KGHSH and LQKENI. The CDR3 DNA reads TGTGCCAGCTCACCTGGGGTAGAGTCACCCCTCCACTTT. The encoded protein is CASSPGVESPLHF.

This clone showed up just once. The chain is built from TRBV2 and TRBJ2-1; 15 bases are shared with TRBD2. The V segment lost 6 bases and the J segment 5 bases; nucleotides outside the gene matches: 11. Germline CDR1 and CDR2: SNHLY and FYNNEI. The CDR3 sequence is 18 residues long. The CDR3 sequence is CASSSIGLAGGQNNEQFF. The CDR3 nucleotides read TGTGCCAGCAGCTCTATCGGACTAGCGGGAGGGCAAAACAATGAGCAGTTCTTC.

The chain recombines TRBV28 with TRBJ1-2; 7 nucleotides line up with TRBD1. The V segment lost 4 bases and the J segment 6 bases; nucleotides outside the gene matches: 11. CDR1 and CDR2 (germline): MDHEN, SYDVKM. The CDR3 is 15 amino acids. For the CDR3, the DNA is TGTGCCAGCAGTTCAAGACAGGGAAGGGGTAATGGCTACACCTTC. This encodes CASSSRQGRGNGYTF.

This sequence joins TRBV28 and TRBJ1-5, with TRBD1 matching over 8 bases. The CDR3 sequence is 16 residues long. Germline CDR1 and CDR2: MDHEN and SYDVKM. J gave up 6 bases and V 5 bases, and 12 bases lay outside the gene matches. The CDR3 here is CASSPHRGMIVQPQHF. DNA of the CDR3: TGTGCCAGCAGTCCCCACAGGGGGATGATTGTTCAGCCCCAGCATTTT.

The chain carries TRBV28 and TRBJ2-1; TRBD2 aligns across 11 bases. The V gene end was trimmed by 2 bases and the J gene end by 0 bases; junction bases not matched to a gene: 9. Germline CDR1 and CDR2: MDHEN and SYDVKM. The CDR3 is 19 amino acids. The CDR3 spells CASSLAGVAGGSSYNEQFF. The CDR3 DNA sequence: TGTGCCAGCAGTTTAGCCGGGGTAGCGGGAGGGAGCTCCTACAATGAGCAGTTCTTC. Complete variable domain (other parts from reference TRBV28 and TRBJ2-1): DVKVTQSSRYLVKRTGEKVFLECVQDMDHENMFWYRQDPGLGLRLIYFSYDVKMKEKGDIPEGYSVSREKKERFSLILESASTNQTSMYLCASSLAGVAGGSSYNEQFFGPGTRLTVL.

In the case of this clone: Other DNA sequences in the same sample also yield this CDR3. This chain links TRBV5-4 with TRBJ2-7; 11 bases match TRBD2. The CDR3 totals 15 residues. V shed 0 bases and J 4 bases; nucleotides not matched to a gene: 3. Germline V gene data show CDR1 as SGHNT and CDR2 as YYREEE (reference sequence). The CDR3 DNA is TGTGCCAGCAGCTTGGGGACTAGCGGGCGATACGAGCAGTACTTC. Its protein is CASSLGTSGRYEQYF. Full variable domain (missing parts from reference TRBV5-4 and TRBJ2-7): ETGVTQSPTHLIKTRGQQVTLRCSSQSGHNTVSWYQQALGQGPQFIFQYYREEENGRGNFPPRFSGLQFPNYSSELNVNALELDDSALYLCASSLGTSGRYEQYFGPGTRLTVT.

This clone came up a few times. Other nucleotide sequences in the sample specify the same CDR3. The rearrangement links TRBV30 to TRBJ1-6; 9 nucleotides align to TRBD1. The CDR3 totals 14 residues. The germline CDR1 and CDR2 sequences are GTSNPN and SVGIG (reference sequence). V shed 3 bases, J shed 5 bases, and the junction held 2 bases outside the gene matches. Here the CDR3 DNA reads TGTGCCTGGAGGCGACAGGGGGATAATTCACCCCTCCACTTT. Translation: CAWRRQGDNSPLHF.

The rearrangement joins TRBV21-1 to TRBJ2-2; the table assigns TRBD2, which was not confirmed against the DNA. TRBV21-1 has pseudogene status. This CDR3 is 16 amino acids long. CDR3 sequence (DNA): TGTGCCAGCAGCAAAAGTGCAGCGGGAGGCGTCGGGGAGCTGTTTTTT. It yields the protein CASSKSAAGGVGELFF.

The genes are TRBV9 and TRBJ1-2; possibly TRBD1 for D (5 bases). CDR1 is SGDLS, CDR2 YYNGEE, per germline. Trimming pared 2 bases from V and 6 bases from J, leaving 14 bases between. This CDR3 contains 14 residues. The CDR3 DNA is TGTGCCAGCAGCGTTGACAGTTCCCCCGATGGCTACACCTTC. Its translation is CASSVDSSPDGYTF.

This clone is a singleton in its sample. The gene calls are TRBV18 and TRBJ2-2, with D possibly TRBD1 on 5 matching bases. The CDR3 loop spans 15 amino acids. V gave up 3 bases and J gave up 5 bases, with 13 bases separating them. Germline V gene sequence: CDR1 KGHSH, CDR2 LQKENI. Here the CDR3 DNA reads TGTGCCAGCTCACCCGACAGTGCACGGACCGGGGAGCTGTTTTTT. Residues: CASSPDSARTGELFF. Full variable domain (rest looked up from reference TRBV18 and TRBJ2-2): NAGVMQNPRHLVRRRGQEARLRCSPMKGHSHVYWYRQLPEEGLKFMVYLQKENIIDESGMPKERFSAEFPKEGPSILRIQQVVRGDSAAYFCASSPDSARTGELFFGEGSRLTVL.

This clone came up a few times. The chain uses TRBV28 and TRBJ1-2; weak D call: TRBD1 (5 bases). V lost 6 bases to trimming and J lost 4 bases, with 9 bases between them. The germline gives CDR1 MDHEN, CDR2 SYDVKM. The CDR3 runs to 12 residues. CDR3: CASSWTSYGYTF. The CDR3 DNA reads as TGTGCCAGCAGCTGGACAAGCTATGGCTACACCTTC.

V and J are TRBV2 and TRBJ2-1; 16 bases are a match to TRBD2. This CDR3 has 17 amino acids. J was trimmed by 0 bases and V by 8 bases; bases with no gene match: 4. Germline CDR1 is SNHLY and CDR2 is FYNNEI. The CDR3 nucleotides are TGTGCCAGCTCGGGACTAGCGGGAGGGAGCTCCTACAATGAGCAGTTCTTC. Translating it yields CASSGLAGGSSYNEQFF.

The chain combines TRBV5-1 with TRBJ2-5, with a possible D match to TRBD2 (5 bases). CDR1 is SGHRS, CDR2 YFSETQ, per germline. The V gene lost 4 bases and the J gene lost 6 bases, with 13 bases spanning the gap. This CDR3 region has 13 residues. The CDR3 sequence is CASSHLSEQTQYF. DNA for the CDR3: TGCGCCAGCAGCCATCTTAGCGAGCAGACCCAGTACTTC.

This clone has a handful of counts. The J gene is TRBJ2-1, the V gene TRBV7-2; tentatively, D is TRBD1 (6 bases). The CDR3 has 18 amino acids. Trimming left V 5 bases short and J 6 bases short, with 26 bases between. The V gene's germline CDR1 is SGHTA and CDR2 FQGNSA. Here the CDR3 reads CASSLHGQTGNPINEQFF. DNA for the CDR3: TGTGCCAGCAGCCTACATGGACAGACCGGAAACCCCATCAATGAGCAGTTCTTC. The full variable domain, rest sourced from reference TRBV7-2 and TRBJ2-1, is GAGVSQSPSNKVTEKGKDVELRCDPISGHTALYWYRQSLGQGLEFLIYFQGNSAPDKSGLPSDRFSAERTGGSVSTLTIQRTQQEDSAVYLCASSLHGQTGNPINEQFFGPGTRLTVL.